The table lists the clone carrying this T cell receptor (beta chain) with a few counts. Germline is not matched at one junction end, which may reflect a read error. This entry comes from a study of T-cell memory formation after mild COVID-19. MiXCR, run by TCRdb on the 5' RACE reads, gives a single entry per CDR3 protein. The repertoire includes 580,000 or so distinct CDR3 sequences, roughly 17% of them detected once, and about 7.5% sits in the top ten. This CDR3 is 17 amino acids long. The germline V gene encodes CDR1 SSHAT and CDR2 FNYEAQ (reference sequence). The V gene is TRBV7-7, the J gene TRBJ2-2; D gene ambiguous. The sequence was collected from an adult woman who had mild COVID-19 (a few samples of this study predate the infection). Cell type and time point are not known. Input material: PBMCs or a T cell subset sorted from them (not recorded which). The CDR3 nucleotides are TGTGCTAGCAGCTTAGGGTCCGTCGGTTTCCCCACCGGGGAGCTGTTTTTT. Protein product: CASSLGSVGFPTGELFF.